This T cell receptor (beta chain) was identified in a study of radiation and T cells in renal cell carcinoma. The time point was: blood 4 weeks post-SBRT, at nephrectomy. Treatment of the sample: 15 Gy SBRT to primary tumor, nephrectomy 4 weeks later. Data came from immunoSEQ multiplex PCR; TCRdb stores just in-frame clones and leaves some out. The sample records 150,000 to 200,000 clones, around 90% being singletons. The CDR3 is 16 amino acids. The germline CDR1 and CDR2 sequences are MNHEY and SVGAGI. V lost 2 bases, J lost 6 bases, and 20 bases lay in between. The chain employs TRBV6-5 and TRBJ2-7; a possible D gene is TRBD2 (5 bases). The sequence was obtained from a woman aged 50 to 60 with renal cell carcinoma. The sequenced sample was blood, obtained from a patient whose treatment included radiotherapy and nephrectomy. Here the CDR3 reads CASSYSYIGRVGEQYF. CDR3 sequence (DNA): TGTGCCAGCAGTTACAGCTACATAGGGAGAGTAGGCGAGCAGTACTTC.